This T cell receptor (beta chain) is from a study of shared clonotypes between healthy human individuals. Terminally differentiated effector memory CD45RA+ cells were left out of the naive CD8 fraction, which was CD45RO-negative and positively selected for CCR7. CDR3 size: 14 residues. Deletions cut 6 bases from V and 1 base from J, with 11 bases between. Germline assignment: CDR1 MNHNS and CDR2 SASEGT. Replicate PCRs for sorted subsets used approximately 190 ng DNA; this equaled tens of thousands of T cell genomes. Profiled with immunoSEQ multiplex PCR; TCRdb holds only in-frame clones, not every one. The table records about 600,000 clones, more than 95% of them present only once.

The clonotype originates from a man aged 30-40 years in good health. Sequencing was performed on naive CD8+ T cells sorted from blood. The V gene is TRBV6-1, the J gene TRBJ2-3; D gene ambiguous. The CDR3 sequence is CASRNLGGTDTQYF. Written as DNA, the CDR3 is TGTGCCAGCAGGAATTTGGGTGGCACAGATACGCAGTATTTT.